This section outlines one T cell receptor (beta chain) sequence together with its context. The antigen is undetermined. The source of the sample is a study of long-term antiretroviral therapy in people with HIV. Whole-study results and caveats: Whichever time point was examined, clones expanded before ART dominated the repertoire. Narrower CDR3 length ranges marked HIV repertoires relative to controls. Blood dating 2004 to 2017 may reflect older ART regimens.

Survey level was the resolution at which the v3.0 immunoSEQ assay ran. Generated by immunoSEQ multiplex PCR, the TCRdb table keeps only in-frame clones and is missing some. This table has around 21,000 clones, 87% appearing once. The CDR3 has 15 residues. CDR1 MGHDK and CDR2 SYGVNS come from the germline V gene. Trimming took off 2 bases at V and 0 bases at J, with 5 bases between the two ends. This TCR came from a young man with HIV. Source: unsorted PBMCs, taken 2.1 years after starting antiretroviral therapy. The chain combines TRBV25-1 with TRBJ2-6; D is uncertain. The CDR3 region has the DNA TGTGCCAGCAGTGAAGGGCGCTCTGGGGCCAACGTCCTGACTTTC. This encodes CASSEGRSGANVLTF. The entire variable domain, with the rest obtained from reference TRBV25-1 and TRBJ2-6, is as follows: EADIYQTPRYLVIGTGKKITLECSQTMGHDKMYWYQQDPGMELHLIHYSYGVNSTEKGDLSSESTVSRIRTEHFPLTLESARPSHTSQYLCASSEGRSGANVLTFGAGSRLTVL.